These 32 T cell receptor beta chains were all obtained from the same sample, sequenced in a study. TCRdb reprocessed the 5' RACE reads with MiXCR, giving one entry per CDR3 protein. The table has 7,500 to 9,500 distinct CDR3 sequences, about a third seen once. Input material: tumor-infiltrating memory CD4+ T cells sorted from the breast tumor. The sample's subset: memory CD4+ T cells, CD4+CD45RO+CD25-. The receptor set was obtained from a female donor with breast cancer.

This clonotype was counted at least ten times. The genes are TRBV5-1 and TRBJ1-6; 8 nucleotides align to TRBD1. V gave up 4 bases and J gave up 9 bases; unmatched junction bases: 9. CDR3 length equals 15 residues. Per the germline V gene, CDR1 is SGHRS and CDR2 is YFSETQ. The CDR3 nucleotides are TGCGCCAGCAGCGTGTCATTGGACAGGGCTTCACCCCTCCACTTT. The encoded protein is CASSVSLDRASPLHF. Filled out from reference TRBV5-1 and TRBJ1-6, the complete variable domain reads KAGVTQTPRYLIKTRGQQVTLSCSPISGHRSVSWYQQTPGQGLQFLFEYFSETQRNKGNFPGRFSGRQFSNSRSEMNVSTLELGDSALYLCASSVSLDRASPLHFGNGTRLTVT.

This clonotype has ten or more counts. J is TRBJ1-6 and V is TRBV7-9, with D unresolved. This CDR3 region has 15 residues. Deletions cut 5 bases from V and 7 bases from J, with 15 bases between. Germline assignment: CDR1 SEHNR and CDR2 FQNEAQ (reference sequence). CDR3: CASSPDGRSNSPLHF. Here the CDR3 DNA reads TGTGCCAGCAGCCCGGACGGCCGGTCCAATTCACCCCTCCACTTT.

As for this clonotype: At one of its ends the junction is not consistent with the germline gene, which may arise from a read error. The J gene is TRBJ1-1, the V gene TRBV20-1, with D possibly TRBD1 on 5 matching bases. This CDR3 contains 11 residues. Germline lookup yields CDR1 DFQATT and CDR2 SNEGSKA (reference sequence). This CDR3 reads CSARRGTEALF. CDR3 nucleotide sequence: TGCAGTGCTAGAAGAGGGACTGAAGCTCTCTTT.

V gene TRBV13 combines with J gene TRBJ2-7; no reliable D call. The V end was cut by 5 bases, the J end by 4 bases, with 9 bases between. The CDR3 is 12 residues long. The germline gives CDR1 PRHDT, CDR2 FYEKMQ (reference sequence). CDR3 nucleotides: TGTGCCAGCAGCGCCGCTGGGTACGAGCAGTACTTC. Translating it yields CASSAAGYEQYF.

This clonotype was detected only a few times. With a much larger clone just one base away, this may be a read error. V usage is TRBV10-3 and J usage is TRBJ2-3, with D uncertain. The J call may be incorrect, as the DNA end agrees better with TRBJ1-5. This CDR3 contains 16 residues. Germline V CDR1 and CDR2: ENHRY, SYGVKD. In DNA form, the CDR3 reads TGTGCCATCAGTGATATAAGGACTAGGGAAACAGATACGCAGCATTTT. Protein: CAISDIRTRETDTQHF.

By share, this clonotype counts as medium-sized. This chain connects TRBV15 to TRBJ2-1, with D perhaps being TRBD1 or TRBD2 (6 bases each). V was shortened by 3 bases and J by 0 bases, with 24 bases between the two germline ends. The CDR3 extends over 20 amino acids. Germline CDR1 and CDR2: LNHNV and YYDKDF (reference sequence). CDR3 loop: CATSSLRRGLATGSYNEQFF. CDR3 coding DNA: TGTGCCACCAGCAGCCTCCGTCGGGGGCTAGCGACGGGCTCCTACAATGAGCAGTTCTTC.

Sample share makes this clonotype medium-sized. This chain connects TRBV28 to TRBJ2-7; perhaps TRBD1 as D (7 bases). The ends were cut back, 6 bases at V and 5 bases at J, with 17 bases in the middle. Looked up from germline, CDR1 is MDHEN and CDR2 is SYDVKM. The CDR3 has 14 residues. The CDR3 bases are TGTGCCAGCAGAGGAGGGGGCGTCTCGAACGAGCAGTACTTC. It is translated as CASRGGGVSNEQYF. Full variable domain (rest looked up from reference TRBV28 and TRBJ2-7): DVKVTQSSRYLVKRTGEKVFLECVQDMDHENMFWYRQDPGLGLRLIYFSYDVKMKEKGDIPEGYSVSREKKERFSLILESASTNQTSMYLCASRGGGVSNEQYFGPGTRLTVT.

This rearrangement joins TRBV5-1 to TRBJ2-1; possible D gene TRBD2, 6 bases. The CDR3 extends over 14 amino acids. The V end was cut by 0 bases, the J end by 4 bases, with 8 bases between. The V gene's germline CDR1 is SGHRS and CDR2 YFSETQ. The CDR3 loop reads CASSLGSGYNEQFF. The CDR3 nucleotides are TGCGCCAGCAGCTTGGGTAGCGGATACAATGAGCAGTTCTTC.

This clonotype rates as medium-sized. The chain has TRBV11-3 and TRBJ2-5; D remains ambiguous. Trimming shortened V by 0 bases and J by 5 bases, and 4 bases separated the two germline ends. The CDR3 consists of 12 residues. The germline V gene encodes CDR1 SGHNT and CDR2 YENEEA. The CDR3 DNA is TGTGCCAGCAGCTTAGATCCGGAGACCCAGTACTTC. It yields the protein CASSLDPETQYF.

For this clonotype: One base away lies a much larger clone, so this may be a sequencing read error. V usage is TRBV2 and J usage is TRBJ1-1; TRBD1 is a possible D gene (5 bases). Trimming pared 4 bases from V and 11 bases from J, leaving 14 bases between. Germline CDR1 and CDR2: SNHLY and FYNNEI. The CDR3 is 12 amino acids. The CDR3 loop is CASSGIGTGAFF. The CDR3 DNA reads TGTGCCAGCAGTGGTATAGGGACTGGGGCTTTCTTT.

This clonotype was detected many times. DNA for the CDR3: TGTGCCAGCAGCCTTTTTAGCGGGAGTGTTAATGAGCAGTTCTTC. Its translation: CASSLFSGSVNEQFF. This sequence joins TRBV7-6 and TRBJ2-1, with 9 positions matching TRBD2. V shed 5 bases, J shed 7 bases, and the junction held 9 bases outside the gene matches. This CDR3 comprises 15 residues. The germline V gene has CDR1 SGHVS and CDR2 FNYEAQ.

Ten or more counts support this clonotype. The junction shows a germline mismatch at one end, possibly a read error. This sequence joins TRBV6-6 and TRBJ2-3; 10 bases are shared with TRBD2. The CDR3 totals 18 residues. The V gene's germline CDR1 is MNHNY and CDR2 SVGAGI (reference sequence). The CDR3 region is CASSYSASGRQGTNTQYF. The CDR3 DNA is TGTGCCAGCAGTTACTCGGCTAGCGGGAGACAAGGCACAAATACGCAGTATTTT.

In its sample, this clonotype was seen many times. The rearrangement links TRBV2 to TRBJ2-5; TRBD2 matches 11 bases. Germline V gene lookup returns CDR1 SNHLY and CDR2 FYNNEI. There are 15 residues in the CDR3. With V trimmed by 5 bases and J by 4 bases, 6 bases remained unmatched. CDR3 coding DNA: TGTGCCAGCAGTCTTAGCGGGAGGGCCGGAGAGACCCAGTACTTC. Translated, it gives CASSLSGRAGETQYF.

This clonotype was observed many times. This chain uses TRBV2 with TRBJ2-1; 8 bases agree with TRBD1. The CDR3 has 18 residues. Germline trimming cut 7 bases from V and 0 bases from J; bases unmatched to any gene: 14. Germline V gene sequence: CDR1 SNHLY, CDR2 FYNNEI. Here the CDR3 reads CASKGIPGQGSSYNEQFF. CDR3 DNA: TGTGCCAGCAAAGGTATACCTGGACAGGGTAGCTCCTACAATGAGCAGTTCTTC. The whole variable domain, filled in from reference TRBV2 and TRBJ2-1, reads EPEVTQTPSHQVTQMGQEVILRCVPISNHLYFYWYRQILGQKVEFLVSFYNNEISEKSEIFDDQFSVERPDGSNFTLKIRSTKLEDSAMYFCASKGIPGQGSSYNEQFFGPGTRLTVL.

With regard to this clonotype: The CDR3 does not close with the conserved phenylalanine or tryptophan, likely indicating a read error. This sequence joins TRBV20-1 and TRBJ2-1; 15 nucleotides agree with TRBD2. This CDR3 has 20 residues. The germline CDR1 and CDR2 sequences are DFQATT and SNEGSKA (reference sequence). V dropped 1 base and J dropped 3; count of bases not matched to a gene: 13. The CDR3, as DNA: TGCAGTGCTAGAGGGCTTGGGACTAGCGGGAGGCGGGTTCTCTACAATGAGCAGTTCTCC. This encodes CSARGLGTSGRRVLYNEQFS.

This clonotype was counted at least ten times. This chain links TRBV5-1 with TRBJ1-1; D call uncertain. The CDR3 consists of 15 residues. V shed 0 bases and J shed 2 bases, with 11 bases lying between them. Germline CDR1 is SGHRS and CDR2 is YFSETQ. DNA of the CDR3: TGCGCCAGCAGCTTGGATGGGGTGACTAACACTGAAGCTTTCTTT. Amino acids: CASSLDGVTNTEAFF.

This sequence joins TRBV6-6 and TRBJ2-7, with 12 bases lining up with TRBD1. Germline V gene data show CDR1 as MNHNY and CDR2 as SVGAGI (reference sequence). CDR3 size: 16 residues. The ends lost 6 bases at V and 1 base at J; junction bases unmatched: 7. Written as DNA, the CDR3 is TGTGCCAGCAGGGGACAGGGGGCCATACGGTCCTACGAGCAGTACTTC. It encodes CASRGQGAIRSYEQYF.

This clonotype was seen just once. The junction and the germline gene differ at one end; a read error may be behind it. The chain uses TRBV2 and TRBJ2-3; tentatively, D is TRBD2 (5 bases). Germline CDR1 is SNHLY and CDR2 is FYNNEI. The CDR3 is 12 residues long. The CDR3 DNA is TGTGCCAGCAGCCCTAGCACAGATACGCAGCGTTTT. Translation gives CASSPSTDTQRF.

CDR3 residues: CASRGQGGTNQPQHF. The CDR3 DNA follows: TGTGCCAGCAGAGGACAGGGCGGGACCAATCAGCCCCAGCATTTT. The chain employs TRBV2 and TRBJ1-5; TRBD1 matches at 8 bases. V was clipped by 6 bases and J by 3 bases; unmatched bases: 7. The CDR3 is 15 amino acids. The germline V gene encodes CDR1 SNHLY and CDR2 FYNNEI.

This clonotype is labeled medium-sized (0.01 to 0.1%). The V call is TRBV6-5, the J call TRBJ1-2; D is possibly TRBD1 (6 bases). V lost 2 bases and J lost 0, with 13 bases in between. Germline assignment: CDR1 MNHEY and CDR2 SVGAGI. The CDR3 consists of 16 residues. CDR3 bases: TGTGCCAGCAGTTACAAGGGGGGGAGGACTAACTATGGCTACACCTTC. It specifies CASSYKGGRTNYGYTF.

The genes are TRBV30 and TRBJ2-1, with a weak D call TRBD1 (5 bases). The CDR3 contains 14 residues. The ends were cut back, 1 base at V and 4 bases at J, with 11 bases in the middle. Germline CDR1 GTSNPN, CDR2 SVGIG (reference sequence). The CDR3 DNA sequence: TGTGCCTGGAGTGAAGGGGTTGGGTACAATGAGCAGTTCTTC. The encoded protein is CAWSEGVGYNEQFF.

In this sample, this clonotype turned up many times. The chain employs TRBV29-1 and TRBJ1-2, with D perhaps TRBD1 (5 bases). CDR3 size: 13 residues. Germline V gene sequence: CDR1 SQVTM, CDR2 ANQGSEA. Between the trimmed V and J ends, which lost 3 bases and 0 bases, there was a span of 8 bases. Written as DNA, the CDR3 is TGCAGCGTTGAGAGGGGAACTAACTATGGCTACACCTTC. Translation gives CSVERGTNYGYTF. The full variable domain, completed using reference TRBV29-1 and TRBJ1-2, is SAVISQKPSRDICQRGTSLTIQCQVDSQVTMMFWYRQQPGQSLTLIATANQGSEATYESGFVIDKFPISRPNLTFSTLTVSNMSPEDSSIYLCSVERGTNYGYTFGSGTRLTVV.

This clonotype is classed as medium-sized. V is TRBV18 and J is TRBJ2-5, with D possibly TRBD1 on 5 matching bases. In germline, CDR1 is KGHSH, CDR2 LQKENI. This CDR3 is 15 amino acids long. V lost 0 bases and J lost 3, with 11 bases in between. CDR3 region: CASSPPTAIKETQYF. The CDR3 DNA reads as TGTGCCAGCTCACCACCGACAGCGATCAAAGAGACCCAGTACTTC. The full variable domain, rest sourced from reference TRBV18 and TRBJ2-5, is NAGVMQNPRHLVRRRGQEARLRCSPMKGHSHVYWYRQLPEEGLKFMVYLQKENIIDESGMPKERFSAEFPKEGPSILRIQQVVRGDSAAYFCASSPPTAIKETQYFGPGTRLLVL.

Points on this clonotype: A single base separates this from a much larger clone, so it may be a read error. V and J are TRBV5-1 and TRBJ2-2; D possibly corresponds to TRBD1 (5 bases). V dropped 0 bases and J dropped 3 bases, with 9 bases sitting between them. The CDR3 contains 15 residues. The germline V gene has CDR1 SGHRS and CDR2 YFSETQ. CDR3 DNA: TGCGCCAGCAGCTTGGGACAGAGAGACACCGGGGAGCTGTTTTTT. Protein sequence: CASSLGQRDTGELFF.

This chain connects TRBV24-1 to TRBJ2-1; 8 bases are shared with TRBD2. CDR3 size: 11 residues. Germline V lookup: CDR1 KGHDR, CDR2 SFDVKD. V trimming: 10 bases; J trimming: 8 bases; junction bases outside the gene matches: 3. The CDR3 reads CATLSGDEQFF. CDR3 nucleotide sequence: TGTGCCACTCTTAGCGGGGATGAGCAGTTCTTC.

This clonotype ranks as medium-sized (0.01 to 0.1%). This chain links TRBV6-5 with TRBJ2-7; D is perhaps TRBD1 (6 bases). CDR1 is MNHEY, CDR2 SVGAGI, per germline. The CDR3 has 14 residues. V was trimmed by 1 base and J by 3 bases, leaving 10 bases between them. The DNA of the CDR3 is TGTGCCAGCAGTTACTTTTCACAGGGCTACGAGCAGTACTTC. It is translated as CASSYFSQGYEQYF.

With regard to this clonotype: Given a much more abundant clone one base away, this may be a read error. The V and J genes are TRBV7-9 and TRBJ2-3; D ambiguous. This CDR3 is 12 amino acids long. V lost 7 bases and J 2 bases, leaving 7 bases between the germline ends. Germline assignment: CDR1 SEHNR and CDR2 FQNEAQ (reference sequence). In nucleotides, the CDR3 is TGTGCCAGCAACAAGCTCACAGATACGCAGTATTTT. Protein sequence: CASNKLTDTQYF.

Of note for this clonotype: A much larger clone differs from this one at a single base, so this may be a read error. This chain joins TRBV6-6 and TRBJ1-1; D is unclear. CDR1 and CDR2 (germline): MNHNY, SVGAGI (reference sequence). The CDR3 totals 13 residues. With 6 bases removed from V and 5 bases from J, the gap between germline ends came to 13 bases. CDR3 coding DNA: TGTGCCAGCAGACCCCCCGGGAGGACTGAAGCTTTCTTT. Translation: CASRPPGRTEAFF.

The chain joins TRBV5-1 to TRBJ2-5; TRBD1 or TRBD2 may be the D gene (5 bases each). The V end was cut by 2 bases, the J end by 9 bases, with 17 bases between. The CDR3 is made up of 14 amino acids. Germline CDR1 reads SGHRS; CDR2 reads YFSETQ. CDR3 region: CASSFTGQGQPQYF. The CDR3 region has the DNA TGCGCCAGCAGCTTTACGGGGCAAGGGCAGCCCCAGTACTTC.

The chain couples TRBV5-1 to TRBJ1-4; possibly TRBD1 for D (6 bases). Between the trimmed V and J ends, which lost 0 bases and 6 bases, there was a span of 12 bases. Germline V gene data show CDR1 as SGHRS and CDR2 as YFSETQ. The CDR3 loop spans 15 amino acids. CDR3 residues: CASSLEGRTDEKLFF. DNA for the CDR3: TGCGCCAGCAGCTTGGAGGGGCGGACAGATGAAAAACTGTTTTTT. The variable domain in full, with the rest retrieved from reference TRBV5-1 and TRBJ1-4, is KAGVTQTPRYLIKTRGQQVTLSCSPISGHRSVSWYQQTPGQGLQFLFEYFSETQRNKGNFPGRFSGRQFSNSRSEMNVSTLELGDSALYLCASSLEGRTDEKLFFGSGTQLSVL.

This clonotype qualifies as medium-sized (0.01 to 0.1%). The J gene is TRBJ2-7, the V gene TRBV6-5; D is perhaps TRBD1 (6 bases). Germline assignment: CDR1 MNHEY and CDR2 SVGAGI. The CDR3 contains 13 residues. Trimming stripped 0 bases from V and 4 bases from J, with 7 bases between. The CDR3 here is CASSYSRGYEQYF. Written as DNA, the CDR3 is TGTGCCAGCAGTTACTCGAGGGGGTACGAGCAGTACTTC.

This clonotype was recorded a few times. J is TRBJ2-6 and V is TRBV5-1; unclear D gene. Germline assignment: CDR1 SGHRS and CDR2 YFSETQ. V was pared by 4 bases and J by 0 bases, with 8 bases between. The CDR3 loop spans 15 amino acids. This CDR3 is CASSIEPSGANVLTF. CDR3 nucleotide sequence: TGCGCCAGCAGCATAGAGCCCTCTGGGGCCAACGTCCTGACTTTC.